The source of this T cell receptor (beta chain) is a study of blood T cells in healthy people across ages. This clonotype was picked up many times. Extraction of total RNA produced a minimum of 5 micrograms from each sample. The use of a sample-barcoded 5' primer and a J-beta primer mix characterized a second PCR of about 6 to 12 cycles. TCRdb called the 5' RACE reads again in MiXCR, with one record for every CDR3 protein. The sample carries about 670,000 distinct CDR3 sequences, 52% recorded once. The CDR3 is made up of 14 amino acids. With 7 bases removed from V and 2 bases from J, the gap between germline ends came to 13 bases. Germline CDR1 is WSHSY and CDR2 is SAAADI.

Sequenced material: blood. This chain uses TRBV10-2 with TRBJ2-3; D gene unclear. The TCR sequence derives from a woman of 80 years or more in good health. CDR3 sequence (DNA): TGCGCCAGCATCGGGCAGTTCTCCACAGATACGCAGTATTTT. Translated, it gives CASIGQFSTDTQYF.